This passage covers 21 T cell receptor beta chains from one sample sequenced in a study of blood T cell repertoires in COVID-19. Repertoires were generated with immunoSEQ multiplex PCR, while TCRdb's copy carries only in-frame clones and drops some. The sample records some 240,000 clones, about four fifths being singletons. The sequenced sample was peripheral blood. The receptors were gathered from a woman aged 80 or older with acute or convalescent COVID-19.

This clone was observed a single time. The V gene is TRBV10-1, the J gene TRBJ2-1, with a possible D match to TRBD2 (7 bases). CDR3 length equals 15 residues. Trimming removed 6 bases from V and 8 bases from J, with 20 bases in between. CDR1 WNHNN and CDR2 SYGVQD come from the germline V gene (reference sequence). CDR3: CASSLHRGGRDEQFF. The CDR3 region has the DNA TGCGCCAGCAGCCTCCATAGGGGGGGCCGGGATGAGCAGTTCTTC.

The chain carries TRBV2 and TRBJ1-6, with TRBD1 identical over 10 bases. Germline-derived CDR1 and CDR2 are SNHLY and FYNNEI. Germline trimming cut 4 bases from V and 7 bases from J; bases unmatched to any gene: 1. This CDR3 has 14 residues. CDR3 in DNA: TGTGCCAGCAGTGGGACAGGGGGGAATTCACCCCTCCACTTT. Its translation is CASSGTGGNSPLHF.

The chain recombines TRBV9 with TRBJ2-3, with D unclear. Germline V gene lookup returns CDR1 SGDLS and CDR2 YYNGEE. V was trimmed by 4 bases and J by 1 base, leaving 10 bases between them. The CDR3 loop spans 14 amino acids. In nucleotides, the CDR3 is TGTGCCAGCAGCTCCAGGTGGGGCACAGATACGCAGTATTTT. It encodes CASSSRWGTDTQYF.

This chain connects TRBV29-1 to TRBJ2-5, with 8 bases lining up with TRBD2. Looked up from germline, CDR1 is SQVTM and CDR2 is ANQGSEA. There are 13 residues in the CDR3. V lost 7 bases, J lost 7 bases, and 11 bases stayed unmatched. The CDR3 sequence is CSGRGGSPGTQYF. As DNA, the CDR3 is TGCAGCGGCCGGGGGGGCAGTCCGGGGACCCAGTACTTC.

This clone was detected only a few times. This chain joins TRBV2 and TRBJ2-5, with 7 bases fitting TRBD2. Germline values: CDR1 SNHLY, CDR2 FYNNEI. V shed 6 bases and J 0 bases; nucleotides not matched to a gene: 4. The CDR3 length is 14 residues. CDR3 protein: CASRDGGYQETQYF. Here the CDR3 DNA reads TGTGCCAGCAGAGACGGGGGGTACCAAGAGACCCAGTACTTC.

The chain couples TRBV18 to TRBJ2-7, with D tentatively TRBD1 (5 bases). Trimming removed 5 bases from V and 2 bases from J, with 10 bases in between. The CDR3 totals 13 residues. The germline V gene has CDR1 KGHSH and CDR2 LQKENI. CDR3 DNA sequence: TGTGCCAGCTCAGCAGGGCAGGCCTACGAGCAGTACTTC. Its protein is CASSAGQAYEQYF.

The genes are TRBV6-1 and TRBJ1-2; TRBD1 might be the D (5 bases). Germline lookup yields CDR1 MNHNS and CDR2 SASEGT. Trimming removed 3 bases at V and 6 bases at J, with 11 bases between. The CDR3 covers 13 residues. CDR3 bases: TGTGCCAGCAGTGACAGGGTCAGGAATGGCTACACCTTC. It specifies CASSDRVRNGYTF.

This chain links TRBV6-1 with TRBJ2-2; TRBD1 aligns across 7 bases. Germline CDR1 MNHNS, CDR2 SASEGT. The CDR3 has 17 residues. Trimming took 0 bases from V and 5 from J; bases not matched to a gene: 9. This CDR3 is CASSEALGYRGTGELFF. CDR3 nucleotides: TGTGCCAGCAGTGAAGCGCTTGGCTACAGGGGAACCGGGGAGCTGTTTTTT.

The chain recombines TRBV2 with TRBJ1-1; no clear D gene. The CDR3 consists of 12 residues. Germline values: CDR1 SNHLY, CDR2 FYNNEI. Trimming shortened V by 8 bases and J by 1 base, and 8 bases separated the two germline ends. CDR3: CASAAGNTEAFF. The CDR3 coding sequence is TGTGCCAGCGCGGCCGGGAACACTGAAGCTTTCTTT.

A note on this clone: The sample holds other DNA sequences that translate to the same CDR3. The V and J genes are TRBV29-1 and TRBJ2-5; D gene uncertain. V was cut by 4 bases and J by 1 base, with 7 bases left in between. The CDR3 spans 12 residues. The V gene's germline CDR1 is SQVTM and CDR2 ANQGSEA. The CDR3, as DNA: TGCAGCGTTGGTCCTTCCCAAGAGACCCAGTACTTC. Its protein is CSVGPSQETQYF. The whole variable domain, filled in from reference TRBV29-1 and TRBJ2-5, reads SAVISQKPSRDICQRGTSLTIQCQVDSQVTMMFWYRQQPGQSLTLIATANQGSEATYESGFVIDKFPISRPNLTFSTLTVSNMSPEDSSIYLCSVGPSQETQYFGPGTRLLVL.

The chain is built from TRBV18 and TRBJ2-2, with 9 bases lining up with TRBD1. After removal of 6 bases from V and 0 bases from J, the junction contained 2 bases not matched to a gene. The CDR3 loop spans 15 amino acids. CDR1 and CDR2 from the germline V gene are KGHSH and LQKENI. The chain's CDR3 is CASSGDRANTGELFF. The CDR3, as DNA: TGTGCCAGCTCGGGGGACAGGGCGAACACCGGGGAGCTGTTTTTT.

The CDR3 spells CASSPPGTARSYEQYF. The CDR3, as DNA: TGTGCCAGCAGCCCGCCTGGGACAGCTCGGTCCTACGAGCAGTACTTC. The chain uses TRBV6-2 or TRBV6-3 and TRBJ2-7; 7 bases line up with TRBD1. The V and J ends lost 6 bases and 1 base, in that order; junction bases with no gene match: 12. CDR3 length: 16 amino acids. Germline CDR1 is MNHEY and CDR2 is SVGEGT.

This chain links TRBV7-2 with TRBJ2-5; TRBD2 is a possible D gene (6 bases). CDR3 size: 13 residues. Looked up from germline, CDR1 is SGHTA and CDR2 is FQGNSA. Trimming removed 5 bases at V and 5 bases at J, with 12 bases between. Here the CDR3 reads CASSPGLYETQYF. The CDR3 region has the DNA TGTGCCAGCAGCCCTGGACTATATGAGACCCAGTACTTC.

The V call is TRBV19, the J call TRBJ2-7; a weak D match, TRBD1 (6 bases). Germline-derived CDR1 and CDR2 are LNHDA and SQIVND (reference sequence). This CDR3 is built from 14 residues. V was cut by 0 bases and J by 3 bases, with 9 bases left in between. The CDR3 bases are TGTGCCAGTAGTATAGATCGCAGGGGCTACGAGCAGTACTTC. This encodes CASSIDRRGYEQYF. Full variable domain (outside the CDR3, taken from reference TRBV19 and TRBJ2-7): DGGITQSPKYLFRKEGQNVTLSCEQNLNHDAMYWYRQDPGQGLRLIYYSQIVNDFQKGDIAEGYSVSREKKESFPLTVTSAQKNPTAFYLCASSIDRRGYEQYFGPGTRLTVT.

Notes on this clone: Relative to the germline gene, one junction end is altered; a read error may explain this. DNA of the CDR3: TGTGCCTGGAGTGTACGAGGACAGGGCAACCAGCCCCAGCATTTT. Protein product: CAWSVRGQGNQPQHF. This sequence joins TRBV30 and TRBJ1-5; 8 nucleotides match TRBD1. There are 15 residues in the CDR3. Germline CDR1 and CDR2: GTSNPN and SVGIG (reference sequence).

This clone was observed a single time. The chain is built from TRBV3-1 (or the pseudogene TRBV3-2) and TRBJ1-5; D might be TRBD1 (5 bases). This CDR3 region has 16 residues. Between the trimmed V and J ends, which lost 0 bases and 2 bases, there was a span of 11 bases. Germline V lookup: CDR1 LGHDT, CDR2 YNNKEL (reference sequence). The CDR3 DNA follows: TGTGCCAGCAGCCAAGATTCTGGCAGGGGCAATCAGCCCCAGCATTTT. This encodes CASSQDSGRGNQPQHF.

CDR3 coding DNA: TGTGCCAGCATCACTTCAGGCCCCGGGGAGCTGTTTTTT. It encodes CASITSGPGELFF. This chain links TRBV7-9 with TRBJ2-2; unclear D gene. The CDR3 spans 13 residues. Per germline, CDR1 SEHNR and CDR2 FQNEAQ (reference sequence). V was clipped by 7 bases and J by 6 bases, with 12 bases between them.

Regarding this clone: A much more abundant neighbour one base away suggests this may be a read error. Other nucleotide sequences from this sample produce the same CDR3. The V call is TRBV28, the J call TRBJ1-5; 7 bases line up with TRBD1. V lost 5 bases, J lost 2 bases, and 3 bases stayed unmatched. The CDR3 runs to 14 residues. Germline lookup yields CDR1 MDHEN and CDR2 SYDVKM. DNA of the CDR3: TGTGCCAGCAGTCCCGGACAGGGCAATCAGCCCCAGCATTTT. It yields the protein CASSPGQGNQPQHF.

V and J are TRBV7-2 and TRBJ1-2, with 7 bases identical to TRBD1. The CDR3 is 13 residues long. Germline CDR1 is SGHTA and CDR2 is FQGNSA. The J segment lost 5 bases and the V segment lost 4 bases, leaving 4 bases of the junction unmatched. In DNA, the CDR3 is TGTGCCAGCAGCTGGGGACAGACTTATGGCTACACCTTC. As protein: CASSWGQTYGYTF.

CDR3 residues: CASSQSGNTIYF. The CDR3 region has the DNA TGTGCCAGCAGTCAATCTGGAAACACCATATATTTT. This chain links TRBV7-9 with TRBJ1-3, with D unresolved. The CDR3 loop spans 12 amino acids. Trimming shortened V by 6 bases and J by 1 base, and 4 bases separated the two germline ends. Germline lookup yields CDR1 SEHNR and CDR2 FQNEAQ (reference sequence).

The chain employs TRBV28 and TRBJ1-6; 9 bases fit TRBD1. The CDR3 runs 15 residues. Losses at the gene ends were 10 bases for V and 7 bases for J; bases not matched to a gene: 11. Germline CDR1 is MDHEN and CDR2 is SYDVKM. CDR3 loop: CATRLTGQGNSPLHF. The CDR3 DNA reads as TGTGCCACCAGACTTACGGGACAGGGAAATTCACCCCTCCACTTT.